This paragraph reports one TCR beta chain. This record comes from a study of blood T cell repertoires in COVID-19. Study details: Spain, Italy and the United States supplied samples that represented acute and convalescent COVID-19. Sample material is recorded as cDNA or gDNA derived from T cells, B-cell-depleted T cells, or PBMCs.

As originally analysed: It was from reference gene primer amplification that nucleated cell counts were estimated. Sequencing was performed with immunoSEQ multiplex PCR; in TCRdb, only in-frame clones are kept and a portion is missing. Clonal size and the V and J genes are those of that table, whereas D and trimming came from the DNA. The sample consists of around 100,000 clones, roughly 88% of them appearing once. There are 18 residues in the CDR3. Germline V gene sequence: CDR1 SGHVS, CDR2 FQNEAQ. The V end lost 3 bases, the J end lost 0 bases, and 18 bases lay between the germline ends. This chain connects TRBV7-8 to TRBJ1-5; D perhaps matches TRBD1 (6 bases). Sequences were obtained from peripheral blood. This TCR came from a human donor in a cohort sampled during active COVID-19. The CDR3: CASSFLGAAVGSNQPQHF. CDR3 nucleotide sequence: TGTGCCAGCAGCTTTTTGGGGGCCGCGGTGGGTAGCAATCAGCCCCAGCATTTT.